The rows below give T cell receptor beta chains drawn from one sample of a study of cytomegalovirus exposure and HLA in healthy donors. The table came from immunoSEQ multiplex PCR; TCRdb's copy has only in-frame clones and leaves some out. The table lists about 100,000 clones, around 74% of them singletons. What was sequenced was PBMCs. These TCRs come from a woman between 40 and 55 years old in good health and CMV-seronegative. Each CDR3 is given with its conserved first and last residue. A D gene is named only where the DNA matches it firmly. The size of a clone is reported for some rows only, either as once, few or many, or as a class for expanded clones.

clone_size j_call d_call v_call cdr3_aa cdr3_nt
. TRBJ2-5 . TRBV2 CASSPERGSTQYF TGTGCCAGCAGCCCGGAGAGGGGGTCGACCCAGTACTTC
. TRBJ2-1 TRBD2 TRBV6-6 CASRRLAYNEQFF TGTGCCAGCAGAAGACTAGCGTACAATGAGCAGTTCTTC
. TRBJ2-5 TRBD2 TRBV10-1 CASRTSGRARQETQYF TGCGCCAGCAGGACTAGCGGGAGGGCCCGGCAAGAGACCCAGTACTTC
. TRBJ2-2 TRBD1 TRBV4-1 CASSQGQGFAGELFF TGCGCCAGCAGCCAAGGACAGGGTTTTGCCGGGGAGCTGTTTTTT
once TRBJ2-5 . TRBV2 CASNLYRDTQETQYF TGTGCCAGCAATCTATACCGGGACACTCAAGAGACCCAGTACTTC
few TRBJ1-3 . TRBV19 CAASSGNTIYF TGTGCCGCGAGCTCTGGAAACACCATATATTTT
. TRBJ1-1 . TRBV6-5 CASSYSAGNTEAFF TGTGCCAGCAGTTACTCGGCTGGGAACACTGAAGCTTTCTTT
once TRBJ1-5 . TRBV7-8 CASSRDINQPQHF TGTGCCAGCAGCCGCGACATAAATCAGCCCCAGCATTTT
. TRBJ2-3 TRBD2 TRBV27 CASSRLAGVNTDTQYF TGTGCCAGCAGTCGACTAGCGGGAGTTAACACAGATACGCAGTATTTT
. TRBJ1-6 TRBD1 TRBV27 CASSRDRGSPLHF TGTGCCAGCAGTAGGGACAGGGGTTCACCCCTCCACTTT
. TRBJ2-5 TRBD2 TRBV13 CASSSTSGGSETQYF TGTGCCAGCAGCTCCACTAGCGGGGGGTCTGAGACCCAGTACTTC
. TRBJ2-6 TRBD1 TRBV19 CASSGTGGQVGANVLTF TGTGCCAGTTCGGGGACAGGGGGGCAGGTTGGGGCCAACGTCCTGACTTTC
. TRBJ1-4 . TRBV27 CASSLSPATNEKLFF TGTGCCAGCAGTTTATCCCCAGCAACTAATGAAAAACTGTTTTTT
few TRBJ2-7 TRBD1 TRBV4-3 CASSRHRGESYEQYF TGCGCCAGCAGCCGGCACAGGGGGGAGTCCTACGAGCAGTACTTC
. TRBJ2-2 . TRBV4-3 CASSQAGSGELFF TGCGCCAGCAGCCAAGCGGGGTCCGGGGAGCTGTTTTTT
. TRBJ1-2 TRBD1 TRBV7-2 CASSQGTGAYGYTF TGTGCCAGCAGCCAAGGTACAGGGGCCTATGGCTACACCTTC
. TRBJ2-7 TRBD2 TRBV30 CALGGFAYEQYF TGTGCCTTGGGGGGGTTTGCGTACGAGCAGTACTTC
. TRBJ2-1 . TRBV7-7 CASSLGQYNEQFF TGTGCTAGCAGCTTAGGGCAGTACAATGAGCAGTTCTTC
few TRBJ1-6 . TRBV4-2 CASSQVSHSPLHF TGTGCCAGCAGCCAAGTGTCTCATTCACCCCTCCACTTT
few TRBJ2-6 . TRBV7-8 CASSSPSANVLTF TGTGCCAGCAGCTCCCCCTCCGCCAACGTCCTGACTTTC
. TRBJ1-1 . TRBV5-1 CASSSTGVNTEAFF TGCGCCAGCAGCTCGACAGGAGTTAACACTGAAGCTTTCTTT
. TRBJ1-1 . TRBV18 CASSRQERYEAFF TGTGCCAGCTCACGACAAGAACGATATGAAGCTTTCTTT
. TRBJ1-3 TRBD1 TRBV6-6 CAITTGAIGNTIYF TGTGCCATAACTACAGGGGCGATAGGAAACACCATATATTTT
. TRBJ2-5 . TRBV4-3 CASSQGQGKETQYF TGCGCCAGCAGCCAAGGTCAGGGGAAAGAGACCCAGTACTTC
few TRBJ2-3 . TRBV25-1 CASSEARNTQYF TGTGCCAGCAGTGAGGCGCGGAATACGCAGTATTTT
few TRBJ2-1 . TRBV6-6 CASSYRSLNNEQFF TGTGCCAGCAGTTACAGAAGCCTAAACAATGAGCAGTTCTTC
few TRBJ1-5 . TRBV6-5 CASSYNKFQPQHF TGTGCCAGCAGTTACAATAAATTCCAGCCCCAGCATTTT
. TRBJ1-4 . TRBV7-9 CASSAPGQINEKLFF TGTGCCAGCAGCGCCCCCGGACAGATCAATGAAAAACTGTTTTTT
. TRBJ2-1 . TRBV19 CASSSAGYNEQFF TGTGCCAGTAGTTCAGCGGGTTACAATGAGCAGTTCTTC
. TRBJ1-6 . TRBV18 CASSRQGRGQEPLHF TGTGCCAGCTCACGGCAGGGGCGAGGCCAGGAACCCCTCCACTTT
. TRBJ1-4 . TRBV7-9 CASSSTTSQGVTNEKLFF TGTGCCAGCAGCTCGACGACATCACAGGGAGTAACTAATGAAAAACTGTTTTTT
few TRBJ2-7 TRBD2 TRBV28 CASSFITGGYEQYF TGTGCCAGCAGTTTCATTACGGGGGGCTACGAGCAGTACTTC
. TRBJ1-4 TRBD1 TRBV15 CATSSRDRETNEKLFF TGTGCCACCAGCAGCCGGGACAGGGAAACTAATGAAAAACTGTTTTTT
few TRBJ1-3 TRBD1 TRBV5-1 CASSGTDSGNTIYF TGCGCCAGCAGCGGGACAGACTCTGGAAACACCATATATTTT
. TRBJ1-4 TRBD1 TRBV19 CASSKGSGTGLVKLFF TGTGCCAGTAGTAAAGGAAGTGGGACAGGCCTCGTAAAACTGTTTTTT
. TRBJ1-4 TRBD1 TRBV14 CASSHWTGSTNEKLFF TGTGCCAGCAGCCACTGGACAGGCTCTACTAATGAAAAACTGTTTTTT